These 5 T cell receptor beta chains share one sample of origin, sequenced in a study of beta chain features in type 1 diabetes. Expressed TCRB transcripts were sequenced, since all the RNA that had been isolated was reverse transcribed. TCRdb's table, derived via immunoSEQ multiplex PCR, lists solely in-frame clones and lacks some. The sample carries 200,000 to 250,000 clones, around 9.6% recorded once. The specimen was naive CD4+ T cells from blood. These receptor sequences come from a woman under 30 in good health.

This clone was seen a handful of times. This rearrangement joins TRBV7-2 to TRBJ1-2, with TRBD1 matching over 9 bases. Germline values: CDR1 SGHTA, CDR2 FQGNSA. The CDR3 is 15 amino acids. The V and J ends lost 3 bases and 8 bases, in that order; junction bases with no gene match: 10. CDR3 residues: CASSFRDRVIGGYTF. The CDR3 DNA reads as TGTGCCAGCAGCTTCCGGGACAGGGTAATAGGCGGCTACACCTTC.

This clone appeared many times. J is TRBJ2-3 and V is TRBV2; possible D gene TRBD1, 6 bases. Between the trimmed V and J ends, which lost 11 bases and 2 bases, there was a span of 11 bases. CDR3 length equals 12 residues. Germline loops: CDR1 SNHLY, CDR2 FYNNEI. The CDR3 DNA sequence: TGTGCCGGGAACAGGGTCACAGATACGCAGTATTTT. As protein: CAGNRVTDTQYF. The variable domain in full, completed from reference TRBV2 and TRBJ2-3, reads EPEVTQTPSHQVTQMGQEVILRCVPISNHLYFYWYRQILGQKVEFLVSFYNNEISEKSEIFDDQFSVERPDGSNFTLKIRSTKLEDSAMYFCAGNRVTDTQYFGPGTRLTVL.

The DNA for the CDR3 is TGTGCCTGGAGAAGCGGGGGGGCGTGGGCGCAGTATTTT. This codes for CAWRSGGAWAQYF. This rearrangement joins TRBV30 to TRBJ2-3; 10 bases are a match to TRBD2. The length of the CDR3 is 13 residues. Looked up from germline, CDR1 is GTSNPN and CDR2 is SVGIG (reference sequence). V shed 3 bases and J 10 bases; nucleotides not matched to a gene: 7.

This clone was detected only a few times. This chain connects TRBV6-4 to TRBJ1-2, with a possible D match to TRBD1 (5 bases). This CDR3 region has 14 residues. CDR1 MRHNA and CDR2 SNTAGT come from the germline V gene. Trimming shortened V by 6 bases and J by 5 bases, and 16 bases separated the two germline ends. CDR3 DNA: TGTGCCAGCAGCGCCGGGACTGGACTTTATGGCTACACCTTC. Translated: CASSAGTGLYGYTF.

The table lists this clone with a few counts. One end of the junction varies from germline; a read error may be responsible. The genes are TRBV30 and TRBJ2-6; D is perhaps TRBD2 (6 bases). The CDR3 sequence is 16 residues long. Germline assignment: CDR1 GTSNPN and CDR2 SVGIG (reference sequence). The CDR3 coding sequence is TGTGCCGGGAGGAAGCGACCCACCTCTGGGGCCAACGTCCTGACTTTC. This translates into CAGRKRPTSGANVLTF.